Listed below are T cell receptor beta chains from one sample, sequenced in a study of cytomegalovirus exposure and HLA in healthy donors. Profiled with immunoSEQ multiplex PCR; TCRdb holds only in-frame clones, not every one. The sample shows 90,000 to 150,000 clones, more than 75% of them seen only once. The specimen was PBMCs. These receptors all stem from a woman younger than 35 in good health and CMV-seropositive. The CDR3 runs from the conserved cysteine through the conserved F or W. Each record gives: CDR3 length, J gene, V gene, D gene, clone size, CDR3 protein, CDR3 DNA. The D gene is left open where the match is weak. Clone sizes are given selectively: once, few, many, or a class where the clone is expanded.

CDR3 length: 14; J gene: TRBJ1-1; V gene: TRBV14; D gene: -; clone size: once; CDR3 protein: CASSQLQGRTEAFF; CDR3 DNA: TGTGCCAGCAGCCAATTACAGGGACGGACTGAAGCTTTCTTT
CDR3 length: 14; J gene: TRBJ1-3; V gene: TRBV7-9; D gene: -; clone size: -; CDR3 protein: CASTGSPSGNTIYF; CDR3 DNA: TGTGCCAGCACAGGGTCGCCCTCTGGAAACACCATATATTTT
CDR3 length: 12; J gene: TRBJ1-3; V gene: TRBV2; D gene: -; clone size: -; CDR3 protein: CASRGGGNTIYF; CDR3 DNA: TGTGCCAGCAGAGGGGGTGGAAACACCATATATTTT
CDR3 length: 15; J gene: TRBJ1-1; V gene: TRBV27; D gene: -; clone size: -; CDR3 protein: CASSLYGQLGTEAFF; CDR3 DNA: TGTGCCAGCAGTTTATACGGACAGCTCGGAACTGAAGCTTTCTTT
CDR3 length: 15; J gene: TRBJ2-7; V gene: TRBV5-1; D gene: TRBD1; clone size: -; CDR3 protein: CASSLDRGQGVEQYF; CDR3 DNA: TGCGCCAGCAGCTTGGATCGGGGACAGGGTGTCGAGCAGTACTTC
CDR3 length: 13; J gene: TRBJ1-2; V gene: TRBV5-6; D gene: -; clone size: -; CDR3 protein: CASSLAGEVGYTF; CDR3 DNA: TGTGCCAGCAGCTTGGCGGGGGAGGTGGGCTACACCTTC
CDR3 length: 13; J gene: TRBJ1-5; V gene: TRBV30; D gene: -; clone size: -; CDR3 protein: CAGDGGSNQPQHF; CDR3 DNA: TGTGCCGGAGACGGCGGGAGCAATCAGCCCCAGCATTTT
CDR3 length: 15; J gene: TRBJ2-3; V gene: TRBV9; D gene: -; clone size: -; CDR3 protein: CASSVAGSWGDTQYF; CDR3 DNA: TGTGCCAGCAGCGTAGCGGGAAGTTGGGGAGATACGCAGTATTTT
CDR3 length: 16; J gene: TRBJ1-2; V gene: TRBV4-2; D gene: -; clone size: once; CDR3 protein: CASSPPGAREDYGYTF; CDR3 DNA: TGTGCCAGCAGCCCTCCAGGGGCCAGAGAGGACTATGGCTACACCTTC
CDR3 length: 13; J gene: TRBJ1-2; V gene: TRBV2; D gene: -; clone size: once; CDR3 protein: CANSLRADYGYTF; CDR3 DNA: TGTGCCAACAGTCTCCGCGCGGACTATGGCTACACCTTC
CDR3 length: 15; J gene: TRBJ2-3; V gene: TRBV11-3; D gene: TRBD2; clone size: -; CDR3 protein: CASSLLAGGTDTQYF; CDR3 DNA: TGTGCCAGCAGCTTGTTAGCGGGAGGCACAGATACGCAGTATTTT